This passage covers 14 T cell receptor beta chains from one sample sequenced in a study of beta chain features in type 1 diabetes (dated by TCRdb to the late 2010s). Receptor libraries were prepared by the immunoSEQ multiplex PCR assay. The High Capacity cDNA Reverse Transcription Kit was used to reverse transcribe all of the isolated RNA, meaning that expressed TCRB transcripts were what got sequenced. Imported from immuneACCESS, the table was reduced by TCRdb to in-frame sequences with V and J called. These copies leave out some clones; in studies compared against another copy, an unresolved V gene accounts for under half, and the cause of the remainder is not known. The sample table shows under 350,000 clones, and 7.5% to 9.5% are seen once. The top ten hold more than 0.8% of the sample. The sequencing input was central memory CD4+ T cells from blood. The receptors here all came from a woman aged 18 to 35 in good health.

V gene TRBV19 combines with J gene TRBJ2-5; D may be TRBD2 (7 bases). CDR1 is LNHDA, CDR2 SQIVND, per germline (reference sequence). V lost 6 bases and J lost 5, with 16 bases in between. The CDR3 spans 14 residues. The DNA for the CDR3 is TGTGCCAGTAGCCTGGGACGGGGGGCGGAGACCCAGTACTTC. It yields the protein CASSLGRGAETQYF.

The J gene is TRBJ1-2, the V gene TRBV29-1, with 9 bases aligning to TRBD1. The CDR3 loop spans 16 amino acids. After removal of 0 bases from V and 3 bases from J, the junction contained 8 bases not matched to a gene. The V gene's germline CDR1 is SQVTM and CDR2 ANQGSEA. The CDR3 nucleotides read TGCAGCGTTGAAGATCGGGGACGACAGGGGGACTATGGCTACACCTTC. The encoded protein is CSVEDRGRQGDYGYTF.

The rearrangement links TRBV7-9 to TRBJ2-7; tentative D call: TRBD2 (5 bases). This CDR3 region has 13 residues. Germline V lookup: CDR1 SEHNR, CDR2 FQNEAQ (reference sequence). The V end was cut by 3 bases, the J end by 2 bases, with 8 bases between. The CDR3 region is CASSLAGAYEQYF. CDR3 nucleotides: TGTGCCAGCAGCTTGGCCGGGGCCTACGAGCAGTACTTC. The entire variable domain, with the rest obtained from reference TRBV7-9 and TRBJ2-7, is as follows: DTGVSQNPRHKITKRGQNVTFRCDPISEHNRLYWYRQTLGQGPEFLTYFQNEAQLEKSRLLSDRFSAERPKGSFSTLEIQRTEQGDSAMYLCASSLAGAYEQYFGPGTRLTVT.

This clone was seen only a few times. The CDR3 reads CASSSGSGGSRDEQYF. The CDR3 DNA follows: TGTGCCAGCAGCTCAGGATCAGGCGGGAGTAGGGACGAGCAGTACTTC. The V call is TRBV7-3, the J call TRBJ2-7, with TRBD2 matching over 7 bases. From germline, CDR1 is SGHTA and CDR2 FQGTGA. Unmatched junction bases numbered 14, after V lost 4 bases and J lost 5 bases. The length of the CDR3 is 16 residues.

The chain combines TRBV7-2 with TRBJ1-1; D perhaps matches TRBD1 (6 bases). Germline CDR1 SGHTA, CDR2 FQGNSA. This CDR3 has 12 residues. Trimming took off 1 base at V and 8 bases at J, with 8 bases between the two ends. Here the CDR3 reads CASSLGDREAFF. As DNA, the CDR3 is TGTGCCAGCAGCTTAGGAGACAGGGAAGCTTTCTTT. The full variable domain, its missing parts supplied by reference TRBV7-2 and TRBJ1-1, is GAGVSQSPSNKVTEKGKDVELRCDPISGHTALYWYRQSLGQGLEFLIYFQGNSAPDKSGLPSDRFSAERTGGSVSTLTIQRTQQEDSAVYLCASSLGDREAFFGQGTRLTVV.

The J gene is TRBJ2-1, the V gene TRBV12-5; D perhaps matches TRBD1 (5 bases). V was clipped by 1 base and J by 8 bases, with 12 bases between them. The V gene's germline CDR1 is LGHNT and CDR2 FRNRAP. This CDR3 is 14 amino acids long. As DNA, the CDR3 is TGTGCTAGTGGTTTGGAAACAGGTCTCCATGAGCAGTTCTTC. Protein: CASGLETGLHEQFF.

The CDR3 protein is CASSSPAIQNIQYF. The CDR3 DNA is TGTGCCAGCAGCTCCCCAGCGATCCAAAACATTCAGTACTTC. V and J are TRBV7-2 and TRBJ2-4; D is undetermined. CDR3 size: 14 residues. Germline CDR1 and CDR2: SGHTA and FQGNSA. Trimming cost V 4 bases and J 5 bases, with 12 bases left between them.

In its sample, this clone was seen once. J is TRBJ1-1 and V is TRBV5-4; 9 nucleotides align to TRBD1. Germline loops: CDR1 SGHNT, CDR2 YYREEE (reference sequence). The CDR3 is made up of 19 amino acids. V was pared by 4 bases and J by 4 bases, with 20 bases of the junction left unmatched. In DNA, the CDR3 is TGTGCCAGCAGCAGAATCAGAGGGACAGGGAAAAAGGCGGGCACTGAAGCTTTCTTT. It codes for CASSRIRGTGKKAGTEAFF.

This clone was counted many times. This rearrangement joins TRBV4-3 to TRBJ2-6, with unresolved D. The length of the CDR3 is 18 residues. Germline CDR1 LGHNA, CDR2 YSLEER. V was pared by 1 base and J by 0 bases, with 13 bases between. The CDR3 sequence is CASSQGGVKVSGANVLTF. CDR3 nucleotide sequence: TGCGCCAGCAGCCAAGGAGGTGTCAAAGTCTCTGGGGCCAACGTCCTGACTTTC.

This clone has a count of ten or more. The rearrangement uses TRBV28 and TRBJ1-2; no clear D gene. Germline CDR1 and CDR2: MDHEN and SYDVKM. CDR3 size: 16 residues. V was shortened by 1 base and J by 5 bases, with 17 bases between the two germline ends. CDR3 nucleotides: TGTGCCAGCAGTTTATCTGGCGCGAGGACGAGGTATGGCTACACCTTC. Its translation is CASSLSGARTRYGYTF.

This clone has a count of ten or more. The CDR3 here is CRVQGGTEAFF. In nucleotides, the CDR3 is TGCAGAGTACAGGGTGGCACTGAAGCTTTCTTT. The chain combines TRBV20-1 with TRBJ1-1, with a possible D match to TRBD1 (6 bases). The CDR3 contains 11 residues. The germline CDR1 and CDR2 sequences are DFQATT and SNEGSKA (reference sequence).

The chain's CDR3 is CASSQGATGTGKEKLFF. CDR3 DNA: TGCGCCAGCAGCCAAGGGGCGACCGGGACAGGGAAAGAAAAACTGTTTTTT. The chain links TRBV4-3 to TRBJ1-4; 9 bases align to TRBD1. The V segment lost 1 base and the J segment 8 bases; nucleotides outside the gene matches: 11. The length of the CDR3 is 17 residues. The germline gives CDR1 LGHNA, CDR2 YSLEER.

V is TRBV29-1 and J is TRBJ2-3; D might be TRBD2 (6 bases). V was trimmed by 1 base and J by 6 bases, leaving 8 bases between them. CDR3 size: 12 residues. CDR1 is SQVTM, CDR2 ANQGSEA, per germline. The DNA of the CDR3 is TGCAGCGTTGAAGCAGCGGGTGATACGCAGTATTTT. Residues: CSVEAAGDTQYF.

The table lists this clone with a few counts. The rearrangement joins TRBV18 to TRBJ2-1; no firm D call. CDR3 size: 14 residues. Trimming took 2 bases from V and 5 from J, leaving 10 bases between them. Germline-derived CDR1 and CDR2 are KGHSH and LQKENI. Here the CDR3 reads CASSPEFTDNEQFF. The CDR3 nucleotides read TGTGCCAGCTCACCAGAGTTTACGGACAATGAGCAGTTCTTC.